By sample share, the clone carrying this TCR beta chain is medium-sized (0.01 to 0.1%). Antigen: not known. The source of the sample is a study of T cells in localized non-small cell lung cancer. Regarding the study as a whole: Adjacent uninvolved lung tissue had the highest T cell clonality, exceeding tumor. Adjacent lung had a median around 60 of the 100 largest tumor clones.

This CDR3 region has 13 residues. V was cut by 5 bases and J by 0 bases, with 7 bases left in between. Germline V gene data show CDR1 as MNHGY and CDR2 as SAAAGT. Repertoires were generated with immunoSEQ multiplex PCR, while TCRdb's copy carries only in-frame clones and drops some. The sample lists over a thousand clones, 20% to 25% occurring once. The gene calls are TRBV6-8 and TRBJ2-5, with D perhaps matching TRBD2 (5 bases). The sequenced sample was lung tumor tissue, obtained before any cancer treatment. This clonotype was sampled from a male donor older than 55 with stage I squamous cell lung carcinoma. Written as DNA, the CDR3 is TGTGCCAGCAGTGGCGGGTACCAAGAGACCCAGTACTTC. Amino acids: CASSGGYQETQYF.